This entry lists 23 T cell receptor beta chains sequenced from one sample in a study of human T cells and chemical hapten exposure. Time point specified: patch test 1, 2 weeks after DPC sensitization. Treatment meaning: therapeutic diphenylcyclopropenone sensitization with weekly scalp DPC. From the RACE reads, TCRdb called clonotypes with MiXCR, one entry per CDR3 protein. The table records some 170,000 distinct CDR3 sequences, about a fifth of them present only once. The sample consisted of whole blood, taken in connection with sensitization to the hapten diphenylcyclopropenone (DPC). The receptors derive from a woman aged 45 to 65 with alopecia areata. Some clones in this sample may be carry-over from other donors' samples.

This clonotype has just one count. The chain employs TRBV29-1 and TRBJ1-1; 7 bases are shared with TRBD1. The CDR3 loop spans 13 amino acids. Trimming cost V 4 bases and J 1 base; bases outside gene matches: 3. The germline gives CDR1 SQVTM, CDR2 ANQGSEA. The CDR3 loop is CSVGQGENTEAFF. In nucleotides, the CDR3 is TGCAGCGTTGGACAGGGAGAGAACACTGAAGCTTTCTTT. Drawing the rest from reference TRBV29-1 and TRBJ1-1, the complete variable domain is SAVISQKPSRDICQRGTSLTIQCQVDSQVTMMFWYRQQPGQSLTLIATANQGSEATYESGFVIDKFPISRPNLTFSTLTVSNMSPEDSSIYLCSVGQGENTEAFFGQGTRLTVV.

This clonotype was detected only a few times. This sequence joins TRBV7-9 and TRBJ1-1; 9 bases line up with TRBD1. The V segment lost 3 bases and the J segment 5 bases; nucleotides outside the gene matches: 7. The CDR3 extends over 15 amino acids. Germline CDR1 is SEHNR and CDR2 is FQNEAQ (reference sequence). CDR3 DNA: TGTGCCAGCAGCTTGCAACAGGGGGCTGCGACTGAAGCTTTCTTT. Translation: CASSLQQGAATEAFF.

This chain links TRBV2 with TRBJ1-5, with a possible D match to TRBD1 (6 bases). V was clipped by 6 bases and J by 2 bases, with 14 bases between them. Germline V CDR1 and CDR2: SNHLY, FYNNEI. CDR3 length: 15 amino acids. CDR3 region: CASRYDRLGNQPQHF. The DNA for the CDR3 is TGTGCCAGCAGATATGACAGGTTGGGCAATCAGCCCCAGCATTTT.

The sample holds a few counts of this clonotype. The chain links TRBV10-3 to TRBJ2-7, with 7 bases that match TRBD1. V lost 6 bases to trimming and J lost 1 base; unmatched junction nucleotides: 3. This CDR3 is 13 amino acids long. Germline V gene data show CDR1 as ENHRY and CDR2 as SYGVKD. CDR3 protein: CAIRSTGSYEQYF. The CDR3, as DNA: TGTGCCATCAGGTCGACAGGGTCCTACGAGCAGTACTTC.

This CDR3 reads CSVVGLAGGGETQYF. CDR3 DNA: TGCAGCGTTGTGGGACTAGCGGGAGGAGGCGAGACCCAGTACTTC. The chain links TRBV29-1 to TRBJ2-5, with 15 bases aligning to TRBD2. V lost 4 bases and J lost 5; bases outside the gene matches: 5. The germline V gene has CDR1 SQVTM and CDR2 ANQGSEA. This CDR3 is built from 15 residues.

The V call is TRBV29-1, the J call TRBJ1-2; the match to TRBD1 covers 7 bases. Germline loops: CDR1 SQVTM, CDR2 ANQGSEA. The CDR3 has 13 residues. After removal of 0 bases from V and 4 bases from J, the junction contained 2 bases not matched to a gene. In DNA, the CDR3 is TGCAGCGTTGAAGAACAGGGGCTCTATGGCTACACCTTC. Translating gives CSVEEQGLYGYTF.

In this sample, this clonotype turned up a few times. The chain combines TRBV2 with TRBJ2-5; 15 bases are a match to TRBD2. V gave up 8 bases and J gave up 4 bases; unmatched junction bases: 5. Germline-derived CDR1 and CDR2 are SNHLY and FYNNEI. This CDR3 region has 15 residues. This CDR3 reads CASSGTSGRRETQYF. The CDR3 DNA reads as TGTGCCAGCTCCGGGACTAGCGGGAGGAGAGAGACCCAGTACTTC.

The gene calls are TRBV12-3 or TRBV12-4 and TRBJ1-6; 7 bases fit TRBD1. V dropped 1 base and J dropped 8; count of bases not matched to a gene: 2. CDR3 length: 14 residues. CDR3 coding DNA: TGTGCCAGCAGTTTAGTAGGGGGCGATTCACCCCTCCACTTT. Amino acid sequence: CASSLVGGDSPLHF.

This chain links TRBV20-1 with TRBJ2-1, with 10 positions matching TRBD2. Germline V gives CDR1 DFQATT, CDR2 SNEGSKA (reference sequence). The CDR3 extends over 16 amino acids. With 0 bases clipped from V and 3 bases from J, the junction kept 5 bases outside the gene matches. The CDR3, as DNA: TGCAGTGCTAGAGATCCCCTAGCGGGAGTCTACAATGAGCAGTTCTTC. It encodes CSARDPLAGVYNEQFF.

In its sample, this clonotype was seen many times. The V call is TRBV7-6, the J call TRBJ2-3; D is unresolved. CDR1 and CDR2 from the germline V gene are SGHVS and FNYEAQ. The CDR3 runs 14 residues. Trimming cost V 2 bases and J 3 bases, with 9 bases left between them. The CDR3 sequence is CASSLLGRTDTQYF. CDR3 sequence (DNA): TGTGCCAGCAGCTTACTGGGAAGGACAGATACGCAGTATTTT.

The chain's CDR3 is CAILTGGYEKLFF. The CDR3 DNA reads TGTGCCATCCTGACAGGGGGATATGAAAAACTGTTTTTT. The chain has TRBV7-9 and TRBJ1-4; 9 bases are shared with TRBD1. CDR3 size: 13 residues. Germline loops: CDR1 SEHNR, CDR2 FQNEAQ (reference sequence). V lost 10 bases, J lost 6 bases, and 6 bases stayed unmatched.

The gene calls are TRBV5-1 and TRBJ2-3; D might be TRBD1 or TRBD2, each matching 5 bases. The germline gives CDR1 SGHRS, CDR2 YFSETQ. The CDR3 consists of 16 residues. Trimming left V 0 bases short and J 1 base short, with 12 bases between. The chain's CDR3 is CASSLDGTLGTDTQYF. DNA of the CDR3: TGCGCCAGCAGCTTGGATGGGACGCTTGGCACAGATACGCAGTATTTT.

This clonotype was seen more than once but under ten times. The rearrangement uses TRBV9 and TRBJ2-1, with D perhaps being TRBD1 or TRBD2 (5 bases each). CDR1 SGDLS and CDR2 YYNGEE come from the germline V gene. V was pared by 0 bases and J by 3 bases, with 16 bases between. The CDR3 consists of 17 residues. DNA of the CDR3: TGTGCCAGCAGCGTAGAAGCTGGGGGAGCCAACTACAATGAGCAGTTCTTC. Encoded protein: CASSVEAGGANYNEQFF.

This clonotype was detected only a few times. V usage is TRBV20-1 and J usage is TRBJ1-1, with TRBD1 as a possible D gene (5 bases). Germline loops: CDR1 DFQATT, CDR2 SNEGSKA (reference sequence). The ends were cut back, 5 bases at V and 4 bases at J, with 17 bases in the middle. The CDR3 runs 14 residues. In DNA, the CDR3 is TGCAGTGCTCCCGAAGGGGTATGGGGCACTGAAGCTTTCTTT. Translated: CSAPEGVWGTEAFF.

CDR3 bases: TGTGCCAGCAGCCTCCTGGGTAGAAGGGACACCGGGGAGCTGTTTTTT. This translates into CASSLLGRRDTGELFF. The chain links TRBV5-6 to TRBJ2-2; D gene uncertain. CDR3 length: 16 amino acids. Per germline, CDR1 SGHDT and CDR2 YYEEEE. The ends were cut back, 4 bases at V and 3 bases at J, with 16 bases in the middle.

This clonotype was detected ten times or more. The chain recombines TRBV24-1 with TRBJ2-1; D not resolved. The CDR3 consists of 13 residues. Germline values: CDR1 KGHDR, CDR2 SFDVKD. Trimming removed 3 bases from V and 9 bases from J, with 11 bases in between. The DNA of the CDR3 is TGTGCCACCAGTGATCTACTCCATCCTGAGCAGTTCTTC. It encodes CATSDLLHPEQFF.

This clonotype was counted only a few times. The rearrangement joins TRBV7-2 to TRBJ2-1; D gene unclear. Per the germline V gene, CDR1 is SGHTA and CDR2 is FQGNSA. The CDR3 totals 16 residues. V was clipped by 1 base and J by 4 bases, with 14 bases between them. The CDR3 DNA reads TGTGCCAGCAGCTTAGTGGGCCGCCGCCCTTACAATGAGCAGTTCTTC. Protein product: CASSLVGRRPYNEQFF.

This clonotype has just a few counts. The CDR3 nucleotides are TGCAGCGTTGCGGGACAGGGCTTCGAGCAGTACTTC. Translating gives CSVAGQGFEQYF. The rearrangement joins TRBV29-1 to TRBJ2-7; the match to TRBD1 covers 9 bases. J was trimmed by 6 bases and V by 4 bases; bases with no gene match: 4. CDR1 and CDR2 (germline): SQVTM, ANQGSEA. The CDR3 sequence is 12 residues long.

The J gene is TRBJ2-5, the V gene TRBV5-1; 8 nucleotides align to TRBD2. CDR1 is SGHRS, CDR2 YFSETQ, per germline. The V and J ends lost 6 bases and 5 bases, in that order; junction bases with no gene match: 12. This CDR3 region has 15 residues. The CDR3 sequence: CASNRAGDKWETQYF. The CDR3 nucleotides are TGCGCCAGCAATAGAGCGGGAGATAAATGGGAGACCCAGTACTTC.

This clonotype was counted only a few times. The chain uses TRBV5-5 and TRBJ1-2; no firm D call. Trimming shortened V by 3 bases and J by 4 bases, and 13 bases separated the two germline ends. There are 14 residues in the CDR3. The V gene's germline CDR1 is SGHKS and CDR2 YYEKEE (reference sequence). The CDR3 DNA follows: TGTGCCAGCAGCTCTACGGACGGCGGCTATGGCTACACCTTC. It is translated as CASSSTDGGYGYTF. The full variable domain, completed using reference TRBV5-5 and TRBJ1-2, is DAGVTQSPTHLIKTRGQQVTLRCSPISGHKSVSWYQQVLGQGPQFIFQYYEKEERGRGNFPDRFSARQFPNYSSELNVNALLLGDSALYLCASSSTDGGYGYTFGSGTRLTVV.

The genes are TRBV11-1 and TRBJ2-7, with D tentatively TRBD1 or TRBD2 (5 bases each). Deletions cut 3 bases from V and 3 bases from J, with 9 bases between. Germline CDR1 reads SGHAT; CDR2 reads FQDESV (reference sequence). This CDR3 contains 13 residues. Here the CDR3 DNA reads TGTGCCAGCAGCTTGGGACCGAACTACGAGCAGTACTTC. As protein: CASSLGPNYEQYF.

V usage is TRBV30 and J usage is TRBJ2-5; no firm D call. Per germline, CDR1 GTSNPN and CDR2 SVGIG (reference sequence). There are 14 residues in the CDR3. V lost 0 bases and J 4 bases, leaving 12 bases between the germline ends. The CDR3 reads CAWSVLGVRETQYF. The CDR3 nucleotides read TGTGCCTGGAGTGTACTTGGGGTGAGAGAGACCCAGTACTTC. Full variable domain (missing parts from reference TRBV30 and TRBJ2-5): SQTIHQWPATLVQPVGSPLSLECTVEGTSNPNLYWYRQAAGRGLQLLFYSVGIGQISSEVPQNLSASRPQDRQFILSSKKLLLSDSGFYLCAWSVLGVRETQYFGPGTRLLVL.

This clonotype was detected only a few times. The chain combines TRBV2 with TRBJ2-2, with 9 bases that match TRBD1. The CDR3 has 18 amino acids. V lost 7 bases to trimming and J lost 4 bases; unmatched junction nucleotides: 16. Germline values: CDR1 SNHLY, CDR2 FYNNEI. CDR3 DNA sequence: TGTGCCAGCACCTCTTTCGGGACAGGGAATTTGGGCACCGGGGAGCTGTTTTTT. Residues: CASTSFGTGNLGTGELFF.